This entry lists 30 T cell receptor beta chains sequenced from one sample in a study of cytomegalovirus exposure and HLA in healthy donors. PCR primers comprised 60 Vbeta and 13 Jbeta primers. Measured with immunoSEQ multiplex PCR; TCRdb has only the in-frame clones, and not every one. The sample holds just over 150,000 clones; approximately 79% are singletons and the top ten take 0.98%. The source material was PBMCs. The origin of the receptors is a woman aged 45-60 years in good health and CMV-seropositive.

The chain has TRBV6-6 and TRBJ2-1, with a possible D match to TRBD2 (7 bases). Germline values: CDR1 MNHNY, CDR2 SVGAGI (reference sequence). Trimming took 8 bases from V and 7 from J, leaving 15 bases between them. The CDR3 consists of 13 residues. The CDR3 spells CASGGATGNEQFF. CDR3 nucleotides: TGTGCCAGCGGGGGGGCTACTGGGAATGAGCAGTTCTTC.

This clone was seen just once. The gene calls are TRBV6-5 and TRBJ2-7; 10 nucleotides match TRBD1. V was pared by 2 bases and J by 4 bases, with 8 bases of the junction left unmatched. The germline V gene has CDR1 MNHEY and CDR2 SVGAGI. The CDR3 runs 16 residues. The DNA of the CDR3 is TGTGCCAGCAGTTACAAGCTGACAGGGGGCAATTACGAGCAGTACTTC. Protein: CASSYKLTGGNYEQYF.

The V gene is TRBV5-1, the J gene TRBJ2-5; maybe TRBD2 (6 bases). Between the trimmed V and J ends, which lost 2 bases and 5 bases, there was a span of 10 bases. CDR3 length: 13 residues. Germline assignment: CDR1 SGHRS and CDR2 YFSETQ. The CDR3 sequence: CASSFSRGETQYF. In DNA, the CDR3 is TGCGCCAGCAGCTTTTCCCGGGGGGAGACCCAGTACTTC.

The chain carries TRBV4-1 and TRBJ2-3, with TRBD2 matching 13 bases. The CDR3 consists of 15 residues. Germline CDR1 MGHRA, CDR2 YSYEKL. V was pared by 4 bases and J by 5 bases, with 3 bases of the junction left unmatched. In DNA, the CDR3 is TGCGCCAGCAGCCCACTAGCGGGGGGGGTAGATACGCAGTATTTT. Encoded protein: CASSPLAGGVDTQYF.

The genes are TRBV28 and TRBJ2-4, with TRBD1 as a possible D gene (5 bases). V lost 3 bases to trimming and J lost 7 bases, with 10 bases between them. CDR1 is MDHEN and CDR2 is SYDVKM in the germline V gene. CDR3 length: 13 amino acids. The chain's CDR3 is CASSFQGMNIQYF. CDR3 nucleotides: TGTGCCAGCAGTTTTCAGGGAATGAACATTCAGTACTTC. The full variable domain, in which reference TRBV28 and TRBJ2-4 provide the parts outside the CDR3, is DVKVTQSSRYLVKRTGEKVFLECVQDMDHENMFWYRQDPGLGLRLIYFSYDVKMKEKGDIPEGYSVSREKKERFSLILESASTNQTSMYLCASSFQGMNIQYFGAGTRLSVL.

The rearrangement joins TRBV2 to TRBJ2-7, with a weak D call TRBD1 (6 bases). This CDR3 comprises 14 residues. The V end lost 7 bases, the J end lost 5 bases, and 18 bases lay between the germline ends. CDR1 and CDR2 from the germline V gene are SNHLY and FYNNEI. The CDR3 region has the DNA TGTGCCAGCACACTGGTACAGGGCATCAACGAGCAGTACTTC. This codes for CASTLVQGINEQYF.

V and J are TRBV27 and TRBJ2-7, with TRBD1 identical over 7 bases. V trimming: 4 bases; J trimming: 2 bases; junction bases outside the gene matches: 11. The CDR3 runs 16 residues. Germline loops: CDR1 MNHEY, CDR2 SMNVEV (reference sequence). The CDR3 coding sequence is TGTGCCAGCAGTTCGACCCTGGGACAGCGACCCTACGAGCAGTACTTC. This encodes CASSSTLGQRPYEQYF.

In its sample, this clone was seen a few times. The chain carries TRBV11-2 and TRBJ2-7; D remains unclear. This CDR3 region has 12 residues. V lost 5 bases and J lost 5, with 10 bases in between. Germline CDR1 is SGHAT and CDR2 is FQNNGV. The CDR3 nucleotides are TGTGCCAGCAGCCATCCCGTAGACGAGCAGTACTTC. It specifies CASSHPVDEQYF. The full variable domain, in which reference TRBV11-2 and TRBJ2-7 provide the parts outside the CDR3, is EAGVAQSPRYKIIEKRQSVAFWCNPISGHATLYWYQQILGQGPKLLIQFQNNGVVDDSQLPKDRFSAERLKGVDSTLKIQPAKLEDSAVYLCASSHPVDEQYFGPGTRLTVT.

The chain recombines TRBV13 with TRBJ1-1; 8 nucleotides line up with TRBD1. From germline, CDR1 is PRHDT and CDR2 FYEKMQ (reference sequence). After removal of 5 bases from V and 2 bases from J, the junction contained 7 bases not matched to a gene. The CDR3 is 15 residues long. CDR3: CASSQGARFNTEAFF. In DNA form, the CDR3 reads TGTGCCAGCAGCCAGGGGGCGCGGTTTAACACTGAAGCTTTCTTT.

This chain connects TRBV10-3 to TRBJ1-2, with 9 positions matching TRBD1. The CDR3 sequence is 14 residues long. Germline CDR1 and CDR2: ENHRY and SYGVKD. The ends lost 10 bases at V and 5 bases at J; junction bases unmatched: 11. The CDR3 coding sequence is TGTGCCACTCTCTCCGACAGGGGGTTTTATGGCTACACCTTC. Its translation is CATLSDRGFYGYTF.

The J gene is TRBJ2-1, the V gene TRBV18, with 10 bases fitting TRBD2. Germline CDR1 reads KGHSH; CDR2 reads LQKENI. The ends lost 0 bases at V and 0 bases at J; junction bases unmatched: 5. The CDR3 spans 18 residues. The CDR3 region has the DNA TGTGCCAGCTCACCACCGTTACTAGCGGGACCCTCCTACAATGAGCAGTTCTTC. Its translation: CASSPPLLAGPSYNEQFF.

The chain has TRBV13 and TRBJ2-7, with TRBD1 matching over 9 bases. CDR1 is PRHDT, CDR2 FYEKMQ, per germline (reference sequence). V lost 3 bases, J lost 4 bases, and 25 bases stayed unmatched. The CDR3 spans 21 residues. Here the CDR3 reads CASSFSYSTGQGLARIYEQYF. Here the CDR3 DNA reads TGTGCCAGCAGCTTCTCATATAGTACGGGACAGGGATTAGCTCGGATTTACGAGCAGTACTTC.

The chain links TRBV11-3 to TRBJ2-5; 7 nucleotides agree with TRBD1. V lost 3 bases to trimming and J lost 9 bases; unmatched junction nucleotides: 4. CDR3 size: 12 residues. The germline V gene has CDR1 SGHNT and CDR2 YENEEA. CDR3 in amino acids: CASSFTQGAQYF. The CDR3 coding sequence is TGTGCCAGCAGCTTCACGCAGGGGGCCCAGTACTTC.

This chain links TRBV5-5 with TRBJ2-2; D is unresolved. The germline gives CDR1 SGHKS, CDR2 YYEKEE (reference sequence). There are 11 residues in the CDR3. Trimming stripped 5 bases from V and 5 bases from J, with 4 bases between. The CDR3 spells CASRSTGELFF. CDR3 DNA: TGTGCCAGCAGGTCGACCGGGGAGCTGTTTTTT.

J is TRBJ1-2 and V is TRBV11-3, with 12 positions matching TRBD1. CDR1 and CDR2 from the germline V gene are SGHNT and YENEEA. The length of the CDR3 is 19 residues. The ends lost 5 bases at V and 4 bases at J; junction bases unmatched: 17. In nucleotides, the CDR3 is TGTGCCAGCAGCCACAACAACGGGACAGGGGGCCCGCTAGGCTATGGCTACACCTTC. Protein: CASSHNNGTGGPLGYGYTF.

The chain is built from TRBV9 and TRBJ1-4; 8 bases match TRBD1. The junction had 13 bases not matched to a gene; V was cut back by 2 bases and J by 7 bases. The CDR3 is 17 amino acids. Germline lookup yields CDR1 SGDLS and CDR2 YYNGEE. CDR3 DNA: TGTGCCAGCAGCGTCGCAGGGGGCGCCGATCGGACTGAAAAACTGTTTTTT. It yields the protein CASSVAGGADRTEKLFF.

The chain links TRBV6-1 to TRBJ1-5; 8 bases are shared with TRBD1. The ends lost 8 bases at V and 8 bases at J; junction bases unmatched: 8. Looked up from germline, CDR1 is MNHNS and CDR2 is SASEGT. The CDR3 is 13 amino acids. The CDR3 here is CASETGVREPQHF. The CDR3 DNA is TGTGCCAGCGAGACAGGGGTGAGGGAGCCCCAGCATTTT.

The chain couples TRBV4-3 to TRBJ1-4, with D perhaps TRBD1 (6 bases). The V gene lost 1 base and the J gene lost 8 bases, with 8 bases spanning the gap. Germline V gene data show CDR1 as LGHNA and CDR2 as YSLEER. CDR3 size: 13 residues. CDR3 in DNA: TGCGCCAGCAGCCAAGGGCAGGGGGAAAAACTGTTTTTT. It codes for CASSQGQGEKLFF.

This clone was seen a handful of times. The V and J genes are TRBV6-6 and TRBJ2-5; unclear D gene. This CDR3 has 15 amino acids. Germline V lookup: CDR1 MNHNY, CDR2 SVGAGI (reference sequence). V was clipped by 2 bases and J by 0 bases, with 10 bases between them. This chain's CDR3 is CASSYDKLYQETQYF. The CDR3 region has the DNA TGTGCCAGCAGTTACGACAAGTTGTACCAAGAGACCCAGTACTTC.

The chain carries TRBV5-1 and TRBJ1-1; the D gene is possibly TRBD1 (5 bases). CDR1 is SGHRS and CDR2 is YFSETQ in the germline V gene. This CDR3 has 13 residues. Trimming stripped 3 bases from V and 3 bases from J, with 9 bases between. CDR3 residues: CASSYIGDTEAFF. DNA of the CDR3: TGCGCCAGCAGCTACATAGGGGACACTGAAGCTTTCTTT.

The V call is TRBV5-6, the J call TRBJ2-7; D may be TRBD1 (6 bases). This CDR3 comprises 15 residues. Germline CDR1 SGHDT, CDR2 YYEEEE. Trimming took 0 bases from V and 4 from J, leaving 14 bases between them. CDR3 region: CASSLVGTPTYEQYF. DNA of the CDR3: TGTGCCAGCAGCTTGGTAGGGACACCCACTTACGAGCAGTACTTC.

The chain combines TRBV5-6 with TRBJ2-3; TRBD2 is a possible D gene (6 bases). The V gene's germline CDR1 is SGHDT and CDR2 YYEEEE. The CDR3 is made up of 15 amino acids. Between the trimmed V and J ends, which lost 2 bases and 0 bases, there was a span of 10 bases. DNA for the CDR3: TGTGCCAGCAGCTTTCGGGGGACTAGCACAGATACGCAGTATTTT. It is translated as CASSFRGTSTDTQYF. Variable domain in full (rest from reference TRBV5-6 and TRBJ2-3): DAGVTQSPTHLIKTRGQQVTLRCSPKSGHDTVSWYQQALGQGPQFIFQYYEEEERQRGNFPDRFSGHQFPNYSSELNVNALLLGDSALYLCASSFRGTSTDTQYFGPGTRLTVL.

The V gene is TRBV4-2, the J gene TRBJ2-1; the match to TRBD2 covers 15 bases. This CDR3 spans 19 amino acids. V shed 2 bases, J shed 9 bases, and the junction held 14 bases outside the gene matches. Looked up from germline, CDR1 is LGHNA and CDR2 is YNFKEQ. The CDR3 sequence: CASSQKGGLAGGIGIEQFF. CDR3 sequence (DNA): TGTGCCAGCAGCCAAAAAGGGGGACTAGCGGGAGGCATCGGGATTGAGCAGTTCTTC.

J is TRBJ1-1 and V is TRBV29-1, with TRBD1 matching 11 bases. This CDR3 has 14 amino acids. Germline assignment: CDR1 SQVTM and CDR2 ANQGSEA. J was trimmed by 5 bases and V by 4 bases; bases with no gene match: 6. This chain's CDR3 is CSVGSGTGGTEAFF. The CDR3 nucleotides are TGCAGCGTTGGGAGCGGGACAGGGGGGACTGAAGCTTTCTTT. The complete variable domain, with remaining parts taken from reference TRBV29-1 and TRBJ1-1, reads SAVISQKPSRDICQRGTSLTIQCQVDSQVTMMFWYRQQPGQSLTLIATANQGSEATYESGFVIDKFPISRPNLTFSTLTVSNMSPEDSSIYLCSVGSGTGGTEAFFGQGTRLTVV.

The chain is built from TRBV5-1 and TRBJ1-5, with unresolved D. The CDR3 length is 13 residues. The germline gives CDR1 SGHRS, CDR2 YFSETQ. V lost 0 bases and J 4 bases, leaving 5 bases between the germline ends. The CDR3 sequence is CASSLAENQPQHF. CDR3 DNA: TGCGCCAGCAGCTTGGCAGAAAATCAGCCCCAGCATTTT.

This chain uses TRBV6-5 with TRBJ1-3; D is unclear. Deletions cut 2 bases from V and 0 bases from J, with 8 bases between. CDR3 size: 15 residues. Germline lookup yields CDR1 MNHEY and CDR2 SVGAGI. CDR3 bases: TGTGCCAGCAGTTACGGTACGAGCTCTGGAAACACCATATATTTT. Translation: CASSYGTSSGNTIYF.

CDR3 in DNA: TGTGCCAGCAGTTTAGAAACAGGGTCCAAAAACATTCAGTACTTC. This codes for CASSLETGSKNIQYF. The chain is built from TRBV28 and TRBJ2-4, with a weak D call TRBD1 (6 bases). CDR1 and CDR2 (germline): MDHEN, SYDVKM. The CDR3 has 15 amino acids. V was clipped by 2 bases and J by 2 bases, with 10 bases between them.

This clone was counted a single time. The chain is built from TRBV6-5 and TRBJ2-3; 8 bases fit TRBD2. CDR1 is MNHEY, CDR2 SVGAGI, per germline. The CDR3 runs 15 residues. Unmatched junction bases numbered 12, after V lost 6 bases and J lost 7 bases. CDR3 nucleotide sequence: TGTGCCAGCAGCCAAGGAGCGGGGGTCGTGAATACGCAGTATTTT. This encodes CASSQGAGVVNTQYF.

J is TRBJ1-5 and V is TRBV7-9, with unresolved D. Germline CDR1 SEHNR, CDR2 FQNEAQ (reference sequence). The CDR3 extends over 13 amino acids. V lost 4 bases, J lost 6 bases, and 10 bases lay in between. The CDR3 spells CASSSDAAQPQHF. For the CDR3, the DNA is TGTGCCAGCAGCTCCGACGCGGCTCAGCCCCAGCATTTT.

The gene calls are TRBV9 and TRBJ1-2; D possibly corresponds to TRBD1 (5 bases). This CDR3 region has 13 residues. Trimming left V 7 bases short and J 7 bases short, with 17 bases between. Germline-derived CDR1 and CDR2 are SGDLS and YYNGEE. This CDR3 reads CASETQGGSGYTF. CDR3 in DNA: TGTGCCAGCGAGACCCAGGGCGGTAGTGGCTACACCTTC.